The 14 T cell receptor beta chains given below trace back to one sample, sequenced in a study of T cell clonotyping in hematopoietic cell transplantation. TCRdb keeps only in-frame clones here, not all; method: immunoSEQ multiplex PCR. The profile covers some 30,000 clones, with about 90% appearing a single time and about 10% taken by the ten largest. The sample was PBMCs, taken 100 days after allogeneic stem cell transplant. The receptors originated from a female patient between 50 and 59 years old who had an allogeneic stem cell transplant from a related donor, so the T cells may come from the graft donor. Some clones in this sample may be carry-over from other donors' samples.

V usage is TRBV6-5 and J usage is TRBJ1-1; D call uncertain. Trimming removed 5 bases from V and 8 bases from J, with 12 bases in between. Germline V gene data show CDR1 as MNHEY and CDR2 as SVGAGI. The CDR3 is 12 residues long. CDR3 region: CASSTPGSEAFF. In nucleotides, the CDR3 is TGTGCCAGCAGTACCCCGGGCAGCGAAGCTTTCTTT.

This chain joins TRBV6-1 and TRBJ1-2, with a tentative D call TRBD1 (6 bases). The V gene lost 2 bases and the J gene lost 5 bases, with 18 bases spanning the gap. There are 16 residues in the CDR3. The germline V gene encodes CDR1 MNHNS and CDR2 SASEGT. The CDR3 loop is CASSEKGHRFSYGYTF. CDR3 DNA: TGTGCCAGCAGTGAAAAGGGACACCGGTTTTCATATGGCTACACCTTC.

The gene calls are TRBV25-1 and TRBJ2-3; D remains unclear. Germline V gene data show CDR1 as MGHDK and CDR2 as SYGVNS. The V gene lost 0 bases and the J gene lost 8 bases, with 9 bases spanning the gap. The CDR3 length is 13 residues. The CDR3 spells CASSEYGTLTQYF. DNA of the CDR3: TGTGCCAGCAGTGAATATGGTACCCTTACGCAGTATTTT.

The chain employs TRBV19 and TRBJ1-3; D unresolved. Trimming cost V 5 bases and J 3 bases, with 20 bases left between them. The CDR3 runs to 17 residues. Looked up from germline, CDR1 is LNHDA and CDR2 is SQIVND (reference sequence). The CDR3 DNA follows: TGTGCCAGTAGTGCCCCGCGCGGGTTCAAGGGTGGAAACACCATATATTTT. It is translated as CASSAPRGFKGGNTIYF.

The chain couples TRBV6-6 to TRBJ1-4; possibly TRBD1 for D (6 bases). The length of the CDR3 is 15 residues. V shed 4 bases and J shed 6 bases, with 15 bases lying between them. CDR1 and CDR2 (germline): MNHNY, SVGAGI (reference sequence). The CDR3 DNA reads TGTGCCAGCAGTTTCACCGGGACAAGACATGAAAAACTGTTTTTT. This gives the protein CASSFTGTRHEKLFF.

The chain has TRBV5-1 and TRBJ1-1; D gene ambiguous. This CDR3 comprises 13 residues. Deletions cut 0 bases from V and 2 bases from J, with 5 bases between. Germline V CDR1 and CDR2: SGHRS, YFSETQ. The CDR3 region is CASSLEANTEAFF. The CDR3 nucleotides are TGCGCCAGCAGCTTGGAGGCAAACACTGAAGCTTTCTTT.

The chain recombines TRBV5-6 with TRBJ1-4; D is undetermined. CDR1 is SGHDT, CDR2 YYEEEE, per germline. The V end was cut by 0 bases, the J end by 4 bases, with 10 bases between. The CDR3 is 15 amino acids. This chain's CDR3 is CASSLGHGFNEKLFF. The CDR3 coding sequence is TGTGCCAGCAGCTTGGGACATGGGTTTAATGAAAAACTGTTTTTT.

This chain uses TRBV29-1 with TRBJ2-7; D remains unclear. Looked up from germline, CDR1 is SQVTM and CDR2 is ANQGSEA. Trimming shortened V by 7 bases and J by 0 bases, and 7 bases separated the two germline ends. This CDR3 has 11 amino acids. The CDR3 here is CSAMDSYEQYF. The CDR3 bases are TGCAGCGCCATGGACTCCTACGAGCAGTACTTC.

The chain employs TRBV7-9 and TRBJ2-1; 9 bases map to TRBD1. This CDR3 contains 16 residues. V lost 2 bases, J lost 1 base, and 3 bases stayed unmatched. Germline V lookup: CDR1 SEHNR, CDR2 FQNEAQ (reference sequence). CDR3 protein: CASSLPDRGSYNEQFF. DNA of the CDR3: TGTGCCAGCAGCTTACCCGACAGGGGGTCCTACAATGAGCAGTTCTTC.

The rearrangement uses TRBV5-4 and TRBJ2-3; TRBD1 might be the D (6 bases). The CDR3 spans 15 residues. V was cut by 2 bases and J by 4 bases, with 14 bases left in between. The germline CDR1 and CDR2 sequences are SGHNT and YYREEE (reference sequence). The CDR3, as DNA: TGTGCCAGCAGCTTAGGGCAGGGGAGAGCAGATACGCAGTATTTT. Amino acids: CASSLGQGRADTQYF.

This chain links TRBV30 with TRBJ1-5; perhaps TRBD1 as D (6 bases). Trimming removed 2 bases from V and 5 bases from J, with 10 bases in between. This CDR3 comprises 13 residues. Germline CDR1 is GTSNPN and CDR2 is SVGIG (reference sequence). Here the CDR3 reads CAWSWGADQPQHF. The CDR3 bases are TGTGCCTGGAGTTGGGGGGCTGATCAGCCCCAGCATTTT.

This clone was picked up a small number of times. J is TRBJ2-3 and V is TRBV6-1; unclear D gene. This CDR3 spans 14 amino acids. The V and J ends lost 9 bases and 1 base respectively, with 14 bases between them. Germline assignment: CDR1 MNHNS and CDR2 SASEGT. The CDR3 protein is CASNGLQGTDTQYF. DNA for the CDR3: TGTGCCAGTAACGGGCTTCAGGGCACAGATACGCAGTATTTT.

The CDR3 protein is CASSYTGGGGYTF. The CDR3 nucleotides read TGTGCCAGCAGTTACACAGGGGGCGGTGGCTACACCTTC. The chain combines TRBV6-5 with TRBJ1-2; 9 bases align to TRBD1. The CDR3 contains 13 residues. V lost 2 bases to trimming and J lost 7 bases; unmatched junction nucleotides: 2. CDR1 is MNHEY and CDR2 is SVGAGI in the germline V gene.

The CDR3 DNA reads as TGTGCCAGCAGCTACGCGGGGGAGGAGACCCAGTACTTC. Its translation is CASSYAGEETQYF. V usage is TRBV5-4 and J usage is TRBJ2-5, with 7 positions matching TRBD2. The CDR3 length is 13 residues. Germline V gene sequence: CDR1 SGHNT, CDR2 YYREEE (reference sequence). V gave up 3 bases and J gave up 5 bases; unmatched junction bases: 4.